A single sample is the source of the 12 T cell receptor beta chains below, sequenced in a study of blood T cell repertoires in COVID-19. TCRdb's table, derived via immunoSEQ multiplex PCR, lists solely in-frame clones and lacks some. The data hold 150,000 to 160,000 clones, with about 73% observed a single time. Sequencing was done on a sample of peripheral blood. The receptor set was obtained from a man aged 80 or over with acute or convalescent COVID-19.

V usage is TRBV11-2 and J usage is TRBJ1-2; 8 positions match TRBD1. Germline CDR1 SGHAT, CDR2 FQNNGV. J lost 5 bases, V lost 8 bases, and 10 bases had no gene match. The CDR3 length is 14 residues. CDR3 protein: CASHGQGGGYGYTF. CDR3 DNA sequence: TGTGCCAGCCATGGACAGGGAGGGGGGTATGGCTACACCTTC.

This clone turned up a few times. J is TRBJ2-1 and V is TRBV3-1 (or the pseudogene TRBV3-2); possibly TRBD2 for D (5 bases). CDR3 length: 14 amino acids. Germline V gene data show CDR1 as LGHDT and CDR2 as YNNKEL (reference sequence). Trimming removed 2 bases from V and 7 bases from J, with 12 bases in between. The CDR3 loop reads CASSQPPGSNEQFF. CDR3 in DNA: TGTGCCAGCAGCCAACCTCCGGGGAGTAATGAGCAGTTCTTC.

This clone appeared a few times. The chain couples TRBV2 to TRBJ2-2; TRBD2 is a possible D gene (5 bases). The CDR3 is made up of 12 amino acids. CDR1 and CDR2 from the germline V gene are SNHLY and FYNNEI. Trimming took off 6 bases at V and 7 bases at J, with 9 bases between the two ends. In DNA form, the CDR3 reads TGTGCCAGCAGGCGGGTCCTCGGGGAGCTGTTTTTT. Protein product: CASRRVLGELFF.

The count of this clone is one. The V gene is TRBV7-3, the J gene TRBJ2-3; a weak D match, TRBD2 (5 bases). Germline V lookup: CDR1 SGHTA, CDR2 FQGTGA. The V end lost 5 bases, the J end lost 0 bases, and 12 bases lay between the germline ends. The CDR3 consists of 15 residues. CDR3 loop: CASSLAPTSTDTQYF. In DNA, the CDR3 is TGTGCCAGCAGCCTAGCACCGACTAGCACAGATACGCAGTATTTT. Looking up the rest from reference TRBV7-3 and TRBJ2-3 gives the full variable domain: GAGVSQTPSNKVTEKGKYVELRCDPISGHTALYWYRQSLGQGPEFLIYFQGTGAADDSGLPNDRFFAVRPEGSVSTLKIQRTERGDSAVYLCASSLAPTSTDTQYFGPGTRLTVL.

The genes are TRBV11-3 and TRBJ2-3; 7 bases map to TRBD2. Germline V CDR1 and CDR2: SGHNT, YENEEA. J lost 2 bases, V lost 0 bases, and 5 bases had no gene match. There are 16 residues in the CDR3. In DNA, the CDR3 is TGTGCCAGCAGCTTAGATCCTAGCGGACCCACAGATACGCAGTATTTT. Residues: CASSLDPSGPTDTQYF.

This chain uses TRBV7-6 with TRBJ2-3; 7 nucleotides line up with TRBD1. CDR3 length equals 16 residues. Germline CDR1 and CDR2: SGHVS and FNYEAQ. After removal of 5 bases from V and 0 bases from J, the junction contained 8 bases not matched to a gene. CDR3 sequence: CASSIRPGQSTDTQYF. DNA of the CDR3: TGTGCCAGCAGCATAAGACCGGGACAGAGCACAGATACGCAGTATTTT.

The chain recombines TRBV30 with TRBJ1-2; D call uncertain. Between the trimmed V and J ends, which lost 1 base and 0 bases, there was a span of 6 bases. Per germline, CDR1 GTSNPN and CDR2 SVGIG (reference sequence). This CDR3 contains 13 residues. The CDR3 is CAWSAQTNYGYTF. DNA for the CDR3: TGTGCCTGGAGTGCTCAGACTAACTATGGCTACACCTTC.

V usage is TRBV9 and J usage is TRBJ1-2, with 7 bases fitting TRBD1. The ends lost 4 bases at V and 1 base at J; junction bases unmatched: 4. The CDR3 consists of 14 residues. Germline CDR1 SGDLS, CDR2 YYNGEE. In nucleotides, the CDR3 is TGTGCCAGCAGCCGGGACAGAGTTAACTATGGCTACACCTTC. Translation gives CASSRDRVNYGYTF.

The rearrangement links TRBV5-6 to TRBJ2-7, with a weak D call TRBD1 (6 bases). The germline V gene has CDR1 SGHDT and CDR2 YYEEEE. The CDR3 consists of 15 residues. V dropped 4 bases and J dropped 0 bases, with 14 bases sitting between them. CDR3 nucleotide sequence: TGTGCCAGCAGCGCAGGCCCGGACAGCTCCTACGAGCAGTACTTC. This gives the protein CASSAGPDSSYEQYF.

The gene calls are TRBV5-4 and TRBJ2-7; 11 bases fit TRBD1. The germline CDR1 and CDR2 sequences are SGHNT and YYREEE (reference sequence). There are 15 residues in the CDR3. V gave up 4 bases and J gave up 4 bases; unmatched junction bases: 7. The CDR3 here is CASSHPDRGRYEQYV. The CDR3 DNA is TGTGCCAGCAGCCACCCGGACAGGGGGCGATACGAGCAGTACGTC.

The chain combines TRBV28 with TRBJ1-2; TRBD1 is a possible D gene (5 bases). Germline lookup yields CDR1 MDHEN and CDR2 SYDVKM. This CDR3 contains 18 residues. V was pared by 5 bases and J by 4 bases, with 26 bases between. DNA of the CDR3: TGTGCCAGCAGTCCGGCGGGGGTCGACAGAGAAGGGCCCTATGGCTACACCTTC. This translates into CASSPAGVDREGPYGYTF.

For the CDR3, the DNA is TGCGCCAGCAGCTTGGCAGGCTCATGGGACTATGGCTACACCTTC. Translating it yields CASSLAGSWDYGYTF. The rearrangement links TRBV5-1 to TRBJ1-2; D ambiguous. CDR3 length equals 15 residues. Germline CDR1 SGHRS, CDR2 YFSETQ. The V and J ends lost 0 bases and 3 bases respectively, with 12 bases between them.